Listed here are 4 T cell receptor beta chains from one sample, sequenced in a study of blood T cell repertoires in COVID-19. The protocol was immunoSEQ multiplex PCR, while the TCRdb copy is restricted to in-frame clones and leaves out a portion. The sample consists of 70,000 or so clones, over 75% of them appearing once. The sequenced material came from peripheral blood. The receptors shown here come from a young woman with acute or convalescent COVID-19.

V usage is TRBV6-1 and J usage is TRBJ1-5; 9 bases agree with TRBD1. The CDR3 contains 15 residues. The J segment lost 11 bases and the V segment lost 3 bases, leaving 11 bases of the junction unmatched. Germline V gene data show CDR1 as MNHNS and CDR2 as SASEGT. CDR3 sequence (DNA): TGTGCCAGCAGTGATACAGGGGGCGTAGATATGGCCCAGCATTTT. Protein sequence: CASSDTGGVDMAQHF.

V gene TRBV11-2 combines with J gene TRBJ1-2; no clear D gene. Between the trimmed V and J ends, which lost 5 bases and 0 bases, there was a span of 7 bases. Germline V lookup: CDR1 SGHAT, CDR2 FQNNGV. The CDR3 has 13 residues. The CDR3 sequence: CASSPSANYGYTF. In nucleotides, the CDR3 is TGTGCCAGCAGCCCGTCGGCTAACTATGGCTACACCTTC.

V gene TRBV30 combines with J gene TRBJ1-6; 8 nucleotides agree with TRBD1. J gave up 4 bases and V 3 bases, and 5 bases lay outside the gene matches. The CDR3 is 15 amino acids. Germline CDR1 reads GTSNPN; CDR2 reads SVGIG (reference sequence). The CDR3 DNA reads TGTGCCTGGAGCCAGGACAGGGATTATAATTCACCCCTCCACTTT. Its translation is CAWSQDRDYNSPLHF.

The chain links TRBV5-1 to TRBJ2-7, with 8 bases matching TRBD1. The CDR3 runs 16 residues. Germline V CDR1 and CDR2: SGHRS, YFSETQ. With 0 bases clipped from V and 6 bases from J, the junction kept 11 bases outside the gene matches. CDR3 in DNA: TGCGCCAGCAGCTTGGCCGCTCTGGACAGGGATCCCGAGCAGTACTTC. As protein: CASSLAALDRDPEQYF.